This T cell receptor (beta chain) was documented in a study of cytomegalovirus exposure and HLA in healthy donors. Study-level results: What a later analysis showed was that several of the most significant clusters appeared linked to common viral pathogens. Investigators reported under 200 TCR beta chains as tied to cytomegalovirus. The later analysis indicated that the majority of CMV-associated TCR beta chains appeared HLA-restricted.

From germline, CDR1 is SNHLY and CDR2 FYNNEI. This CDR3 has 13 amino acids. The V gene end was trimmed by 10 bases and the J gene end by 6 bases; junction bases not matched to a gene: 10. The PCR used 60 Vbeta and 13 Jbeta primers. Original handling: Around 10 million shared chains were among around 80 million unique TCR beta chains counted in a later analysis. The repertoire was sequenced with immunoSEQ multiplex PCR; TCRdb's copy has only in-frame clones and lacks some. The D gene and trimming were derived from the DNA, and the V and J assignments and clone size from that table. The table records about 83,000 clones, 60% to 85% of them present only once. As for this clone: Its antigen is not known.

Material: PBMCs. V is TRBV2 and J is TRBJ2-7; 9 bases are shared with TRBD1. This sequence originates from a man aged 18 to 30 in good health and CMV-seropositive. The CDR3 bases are TGTGCCACGCAACAGGGGGCGCTGAGCGAGCAGTACTTC. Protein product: CATQQGALSEQYF.